The 27 T cell receptor beta chains listed next were all sequenced from one sample in a study of CD8+CD57+ T cells in acquired aplastic anemia. Individuals selected for sequencing had exhibited CD8+CD57+ cell expansion on flow cytometry. Profiles of TCR beta VDJ and CDR3 were generated from a genomic DNA template. TCRdb re-called the reads with MiXCR, one entry per CDR3 protein. Altogether approximately 470,000 distinct CDR3 sequences are present, roughly a third being singletons, with the ten largest covering roughly 0.89%. The specimen sequenced was sorted CD4+, CD8+, or CD8+CD57+ T cells (not recorded which) from PBMCs. The source of these receptors is a human donor with aplastic anemia.

The table lists this clonotype with a few counts. The V gene is TRBV7-2, the J gene TRBJ2-1, with 7 bases lining up with TRBD1. CDR3 size: 13 residues. Losses at the gene ends were 5 bases for V and 6 bases for J; bases not matched to a gene: 4. Germline-derived CDR1 and CDR2 are SGHTA and FQGNSA. DNA for the CDR3: TGTGCCAGCAGCGGGACAGTAATCAATGAGCAGTTCTTC. It encodes CASSGTVINEQFF.

The V call is TRBV15, the J call TRBJ2-7, with D unresolved. The germline V and J ends were trimmed by 0 bases and 3 bases, with 6 bases remaining between them. This CDR3 has 13 amino acids. Looked up from germline, CDR1 is LNHNV and CDR2 is YYDKDF (reference sequence). As DNA, the CDR3 is TGTGCCACCAGCAGAGATCTACACTACGAGCAGTACGTC. This codes for CATSRDLHYEQYV.

This clonotype was counted only a few times. The rearrangement joins TRBV20-1 to TRBJ2-3; D may be TRBD1 (5 bases). The CDR3 is made up of 12 amino acids. Germline V gene lookup returns CDR1 DFQATT and CDR2 SNEGSKA (reference sequence). V was trimmed by 6 bases and J by 5 bases, leaving 12 bases between them. This CDR3 is CSADIVEDTQYF. The CDR3 DNA is TGCAGTGCGGACATAGTAGAAGATACGCAGTATTTT.

The V gene is TRBV12-5, the J gene TRBJ1-1, with no clear D. The CDR3 is 15 residues long. With 5 bases removed from V and 3 bases from J, the gap between germline ends came to 16 bases. CDR1 LGHNT and CDR2 FRNRAP come from the germline V gene. DNA of the CDR3: TGTGCTAGTGGTAGCGGGAGGGCAATATACACTGAAGCTTTCTTT. Its translation: CASGSGRAIYTEAFF.

This clonotype has just a few counts. The genes are TRBV9 and TRBJ2-3; 11 nucleotides align to TRBD2. With 7 bases clipped from V and 3 bases from J, the junction kept 10 bases outside the gene matches. Germline CDR1 is SGDLS and CDR2 is YYNGEE. There are 16 residues in the CDR3. The CDR3 DNA follows: TGTGCCAGCGGCTACCGTACTAGCGGGGGAACAGATACGCAGTATTTT. This translates into CASGYRTSGGTDTQYF.

Many counts were recorded for this clonotype. The chain recombines TRBV9 with TRBJ1-5; possible D gene TRBD1, 5 bases. V was pared by 3 bases and J by 7 bases, with 17 bases between. This CDR3 has 15 amino acids. Per germline, CDR1 SGDLS and CDR2 YYNGEE. The CDR3 reads CASSGAGNSGQPQHF. The CDR3 DNA sequence: TGTGCCAGCAGCGGGGCAGGGAACTCTGGACAGCCCCAGCATTTT.

This clonotype has ten or more counts. This chain joins TRBV5-1 and TRBJ1-3, with TRBD1 identical over 8 bases. The germline gives CDR1 SGHRS, CDR2 YFSETQ. Trimming cost V 4 bases and J 2 bases; bases outside gene matches: 5. The CDR3 spans 15 residues. The CDR3 loop is CASSHDRGPGNTIYF. CDR3 coding DNA: TGCGCCAGCAGCCACGACAGGGGACCTGGAAACACCATATATTTT.

The rearrangement uses TRBV5-1 and TRBJ1-1; TRBD1 matches 8 bases. Per the germline V gene, CDR1 is SGHRS and CDR2 is YFSETQ. V gave up 3 bases and J gave up 4 bases; unmatched junction bases: 5. This CDR3 contains 14 residues. The DNA of the CDR3 is TGCGCCAGCAGCTCGGGACAGGTGGGCACTGAAGCTTTCTTT. This sequence encodes CASSSGQVGTEAFF. The variable domain in full, with the rest retrieved from reference TRBV5-1 and TRBJ1-1, is KAGVTQTPRYLIKTRGQQVTLSCSPISGHRSVSWYQQTPGQGLQFLFEYFSETQRNKGNFPGRFSGRQFSNSRSEMNVSTLELGDSALYLCASSSGQVGTEAFFGQGTRLTVV.

The rearrangement uses TRBV2 and TRBJ1-1; D gene unclear. Between the trimmed V and J ends, which lost 6 bases and 3 bases, there was a span of 11 bases. This CDR3 contains 13 residues. CDR1 is SNHLY and CDR2 is FYNNEI in the germline V gene. The CDR3 DNA sequence: TGTGCCAGCAGCCCGAACGGGGACACTGAAGCTTTCTTT. Translation: CASSPNGDTEAFF.

Ten or more counts support this clonotype. The chain employs TRBV5-1 and TRBJ2-7, with D possibly TRBD2 on 5 matching bases. The CDR3 is 13 amino acids. V lost 1 base, J lost 7 bases, and 12 bases lay in between. The germline gives CDR1 SGHRS, CDR2 YFSETQ. The DNA for the CDR3 is TGCGCCAGCAGCTTGTGGGAGACGGGGGAGCAGTACTTC. It translates to CASSLWETGEQYF.

The rearrangement uses TRBV19 and TRBJ2-1, with D perhaps TRBD1 (6 bases). CDR3 length: 19 amino acids. V gave up 7 bases and J gave up 3 bases, with 28 bases separating them. In germline, CDR1 is LNHDA, CDR2 SQIVND (reference sequence). CDR3 sequence: CASNMNRHLGGRNYNEQFF. DNA for the CDR3: TGTGCCAGTAATATGAATCGTCACCTTGGGGGCCGGAACTACAATGAGCAGTTCTTC.

V is TRBV20-1 and J is TRBJ1-2; 9 nucleotides align to TRBD1. The ends lost 6 bases at V and 3 bases at J; junction bases unmatched: 5. Germline V lookup: CDR1 DFQATT, CDR2 SNEGSKA (reference sequence). The CDR3 contains 13 residues. For the CDR3, the DNA is TGCAGTGCGCCGGGACAGGGTGACTATGGCTACACCTTC. Protein product: CSAPGQGDYGYTF.

The chain uses TRBV6-1 and TRBJ1-5; tentative D call: TRBD1 (5 bases). Trimming cost V 1 base and J 4 bases, with 11 bases left between them. Germline V gene sequence: CDR1 MNHNS, CDR2 SASEGT. The CDR3 runs to 15 residues. CDR3 nucleotide sequence: TGTGCCAGCAGTGAAGACATTGGGGGGAATCAGCCCCAGCATTTT. Translating it yields CASSEDIGGNQPQHF.

The chain uses TRBV28 and TRBJ2-7, with a tentative D call TRBD2 (6 bases). Germline lookup yields CDR1 MDHEN and CDR2 SYDVKM. This CDR3 is built from 17 residues. Trimming took off 6 bases at V and 8 bases at J, with 29 bases between the two ends. The CDR3 spells CASRLPCAGAGWYKQYF. CDR3 nucleotides: TGTGCCAGCAGACTGCCTTGCGCGGGCGCGGGGTGGTACAAGCAGTACTTC. The full variable domain, with the rest looked up from reference TRBV28 and TRBJ2-7, is DVKVTQSSRYLVKRTGEKVFLECVQDMDHENMFWYRQDPGLGLRLIYFSYDVKMKEKGDIPEGYSVSREKKERFSLILESASTNQTSMYLCASRLPCAGAGWYKQYFGPGTRLTVT.

The chain employs TRBV5-1 and TRBJ2-6; D uncertain. The germline CDR1 and CDR2 sequences are SGHRS and YFSETQ. This CDR3 contains 17 residues. Deletions cut 4 bases from V and 0 bases from J, with 14 bases between. This CDR3 reads CASSPFDTRSGANVLTF. DNA of the CDR3: TGCGCCAGCAGCCCATTTGACACTCGCTCTGGGGCCAACGTCCTGACTTTC.

The V call is TRBV7-8, the J call TRBJ2-1, with D possibly matching TRBD1 (5 bases). CDR3 length equals 15 residues. CDR1 and CDR2 (germline): SGHVS, FQNEAQ. V was shortened by 5 bases and J by 3 bases, with 14 bases between the two germline ends. The CDR3 protein is CASSRGAVNYNEQFF. The DNA of the CDR3 is TGTGCCAGCAGCCGTGGGGCAGTAAACTACAATGAGCAGTTCTTC. Drawing the rest from reference TRBV7-8 and TRBJ2-1, the complete variable domain is GAGVSQSPRYKVAKRGQDVALRCDPISGHVSLFWYQQALGQGPEFLTYFQNEAQLDKSGLPSDRFFAERPEGSVSTLKIQRTQQEDSAVYLCASSRGAVNYNEQFFGPGTRLTVL.

The genes are TRBV11-2 and TRBJ1-2; the D gene is possibly TRBD1 (5 bases). Germline V gene lookup returns CDR1 SGHAT and CDR2 FQNNGV. This CDR3 region has 12 residues. Trimming pared 3 bases from V and 8 bases from J, leaving 10 bases between. CDR3 bases: TGTGCCAGCAGCTTCTCAGGGCGCGGCTACACCTTC. It is translated as CASSFSGRGYTF.

To note about this clonotype: In this CDR3 the conserved last residue, phenylalanine or tryptophan, is missing, so a read error is likely. The chain joins TRBV12-3 or TRBV12-4 to TRBJ1-6, with D perhaps matching TRBD1 (6 bases). The V end lost 6 bases, the J end lost 7 bases, and 16 bases lay between the germline ends. The CDR3 has 15 residues. CDR3 sequence: CASRDNREINSPLHL. CDR3 sequence (DNA): TGTGCCAGCAGAGACAACAGGGAAATCAATTCACCCCTCCACCTT.

This chain links TRBV13 with TRBJ2-7; no clear D. CDR1 and CDR2 (germline): PRHDT, FYEKMQ (reference sequence). There are 17 residues in the CDR3. Between the trimmed V and J ends, which lost 2 bases and 7 bases, there was a span of 24 bases. CDR3 sequence: CASSLLATVSVSLEQYF. DNA of the CDR3: TGTGCCAGCAGCTTATTGGCCACTGTATCTGTTTCTTTGGAGCAGTACTTC.

This clonotype was seen more than once but under ten times. A junction end diverges from the germline sequence, so it may reflect a read error. V usage is TRBV11-2 and J usage is TRBJ2-1, with 11 bases matching TRBD1. The CDR3 is 14 amino acids. CDR1 SGHAT and CDR2 FQNNGV come from the germline V gene. The CDR3 spells CASSRTGGSDEQFF. CDR3 DNA: TGCGCCAGCAGCAGGACAGGGGGCTCGGATGAGCAGTTCTTC.

CDR3 region: CSARVGSMNTEAFF. The CDR3 nucleotides read TGCAGTGCTAGAGTTGGCAGTATGAACACTGAAGCTTTCTTT. The J gene is TRBJ1-1, the V gene TRBV20-1; the D is unclear. The ends were cut back, 1 base at V and 0 bases at J, with 9 bases in the middle. The CDR3 spans 14 residues. Germline lookup yields CDR1 DFQATT and CDR2 SNEGSKA (reference sequence).

The V and J genes are TRBV7-2 and TRBJ1-3; D is perhaps TRBD1 (5 bases). The V and J ends lost 5 bases and 0 bases respectively, with 11 bases between them. The CDR3 is 15 amino acids. The germline V gene encodes CDR1 SGHTA and CDR2 FQGNSA. The CDR3 protein is CASSQTVFSGNTIYF. The DNA of the CDR3 is TGTGCCAGCAGCCAGACAGTTTTCTCTGGAAACACCATATATTTT.

With respect to this clonotype: The CDR3 does not end in the conserved phenylalanine or tryptophan, so this is likely a read error. The limits of the CDR3 on the DNA are not certain, so only TCRdb's listed CDR3 is given. This chain's CDR3 is CASRQGTN. The chain is built from TRBV10-3 and TRBJ1-2; the table's D call of TRBD1 was not tested on the DNA. The CDR3 length is 8 residues, termini included. CDR1 is ENHRY and CDR2 is SYGVKD in the germline V gene.

There are many counts of this clonotype. This rearrangement joins TRBV20-1 to TRBJ2-1; D not resolved. This CDR3 is built from 11 residues. V was pared by 3 bases and J by 5 bases, with 5 bases between. Germline CDR1 DFQATT, CDR2 SNEGSKA (reference sequence). CDR3 bases: TGCAGTGCTAGCTACAACAATGAGCAGTTCTTC. This sequence encodes CSASYNNEQFF.

This clonotype was picked up one time. A much larger clone lies one base from this, so it may be a read error. The V gene is TRBV7-9, the J gene TRBJ2-7, with D possibly called TRBD1 or TRBD2 (6 bases each). The CDR3 runs to 14 residues. The germline gives CDR1 SEHNR, CDR2 FQNEAQ (reference sequence). DNA of the CDR3: TGTACCAGCAGCCCCCGGGGGCCTTACTACGAGCAGTACTTC. Encoded protein: CTSSPRGPYYEQYF. Full variable domain (remainder filled in from reference TRBV7-9 and TRBJ2-7): DTGVSQNPRHKITKRGQNVTFRCDPISEHNRLYWYRQTLGQGPEFLTYFQNEAQLEKSRLLSDRFSAERPKGSFSTLEIQRTEQGDSAMYLCTSSPRGPYYEQYFGPGTRLTVT.

This clonotype was recorded many times. One junction end does not reproduce the germline sequence, and a read error may be involved. The V and J genes are TRBV5-1 and TRBJ2-1; 15 positions match TRBD2. The CDR3 spans 15 residues. CDR1 and CDR2 from the germline V gene are SGHRS and YFSETQ. For the CDR3, the DNA is TGTGCCAGCAGCCTGGGACTAGCGGGGGGCGATGAGCAGTTCTTC. It encodes CASSLGLAGGDEQFF.

The chain employs TRBV7-2 and TRBJ2-5; D is uncertain. The CDR3 runs to 13 residues. CDR1 and CDR2 from the germline V gene are SGHTA and FQGNSA. Trimming took off 4 bases at V and 5 bases at J, with 11 bases between the two ends. The CDR3, as DNA: TGTGCCAGCAGCTCACGTTTGGGCGAGACCCAGTACTTC. This gives the protein CASSSRLGETQYF. Variable domain in full (rest from reference TRBV7-2 and TRBJ2-5): GAGVSQSPSNKVTEKGKDVELRCDPISGHTALYWYRQSLGQGLEFLIYFQGNSAPDKSGLPSDRFSAERTGGSVSTLTIQRTQQEDSAVYLCASSSRLGETQYFGPGTRLLVL.